This entry describes one TCR beta chain. Its antigen remains unidentified. This sample is part of a study of identical twins. TCRdb recomputed calls from the 5' RACE reads with MiXCR, one row per CDR3 protein. The table lists some 900,000 distinct CDR3 sequences, around an eighth of them singletons. CDR1 SEHNR and CDR2 FQNEAQ come from the germline V gene (reference sequence). V was clipped by 8 bases and J by 0 bases, with 11 bases between them. This CDR3 region has 14 residues. Each donor (without exception) was a healthy Caucasian. General study findings and limits: Zero-insertion analyses could be partly confounded by invariant MAIT and iNKT cells. Without tracking the same donors, conclusions rested on cross-sectional statistical analysis. It was out-of-frame TCR alpha sharing in monozygotic twins that models underestimated.

In addition, the sample was reused for a study of yellow fever vaccine responses in identical twins.

V usage is TRBV7-9 and J usage is TRBJ1-5; perhaps TRBD1 as D (6 bases). Material for sequencing was PBMCs. The TCR sequence derives from a woman between 18 and 29 years old in good health. The CDR3, as DNA: TGTGCCAGCCCAGGACAGAATAGCAATCAGCCCCAGCATTTT. Its translation: CASPGQNSNQPQHF.